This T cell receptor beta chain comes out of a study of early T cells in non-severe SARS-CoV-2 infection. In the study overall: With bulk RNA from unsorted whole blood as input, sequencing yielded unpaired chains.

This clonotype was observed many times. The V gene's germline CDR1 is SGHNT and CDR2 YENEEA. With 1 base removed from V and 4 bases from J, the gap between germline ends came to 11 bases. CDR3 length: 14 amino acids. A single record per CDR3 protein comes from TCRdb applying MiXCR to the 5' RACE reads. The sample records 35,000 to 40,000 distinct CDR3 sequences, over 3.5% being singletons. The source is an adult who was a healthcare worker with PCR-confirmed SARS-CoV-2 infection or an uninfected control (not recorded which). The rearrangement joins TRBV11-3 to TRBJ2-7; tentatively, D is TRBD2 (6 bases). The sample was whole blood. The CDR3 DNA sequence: TGTGCCAGCAGCTTAGGTAGCGGTACGTACGAGCAGTACTTC. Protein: CASSLGSGTYEQYF.